This is a list of T cell receptor beta chains from one sample in a study of Graves' ophthalmopathy and Graves' hyperthyroidism. Each CDR3 protein gets one entry after TCRdb re-called the multiplex PCR reads with MiXCR. Here the sample spans 900,000 to 1,200,000 distinct CDR3 sequences, 35% to 40% being singletons. The sample was peripheral blood or thyroid tissue (not recorded which). Every receptor here comes from an adult man with Graves' hyperthyroidism. CDR3s include the opening cysteine and the closing phenylalanine or tryptophan. A D gene is named only where the DNA matches it firmly. Expanded clones get a size class; other rows say once, few or many, or leave the size out.

j_call clone_size d_call v_call cdr3_nt cdr3_aa
TRBJ2-5 many TRBD2 TRBV7-6 TGTGCCAGCAGCTTATCCCGACTAGCGGGAGTAGAGACCCAGTACTTC CASSLSRLAGVETQYF
TRBJ2-7 NA TRBD2 TRBV29-1 TGCAGCTTAGCGGGACTAGCGTACGAGCAGTACTTC CSLAGLAYEQYF
TRBJ1-1 many TRBD1 TRBV7-9 TGTGCCAGCATCCCGGCGGGACAGGGGGCCACTGAAGCTTTCTTT CASIPAGQGATEAFF
TRBJ1-1 NA TRBD1 TRBV20-1 TGCAGTGCTAGGGACCTCACGGGACAGGGGAACACTGAAGCTTTCTTT CSARDLTGQGNTEAFF
TRBJ2-5 many NA TRBV11-2 TGTGCCAGCAGCAACTGGGGAGGGGGCCAAGAGACCCAGTACTTC CASSNWGGGQETQYF
TRBJ1-3 many TRBD1 TRBV7-6 TGTGCCAGCAGCTTAGGACAGGGCGGAACTGGAAACACCATATATTTT CASSLGQGGTGNTIYF
TRBJ1-1 many NA TRBV25-1 TGTGCCAGCAGTGAATCCGGAGGGGCATTGAACACTGAAGCTTTCTTT CASSESGGALNTEAFF
TRBJ1-1 many NA TRBV19 TGTGCCAGTAGTATAGCTGGGGCGGACACTGAAGCTTTCTTT CASSIAGADTEAFF
TRBJ2-2 NA NA TRBV15 TGTGCCACCAGCAGTTGGGGTGCCGGGGAGCTGTTTTTT CATSSWGAGELFF
TRBJ2-5 NA NA TRBV7-2 TGTGCCAGCAGCGGGACAAACCAAGGGACCCAGTACTTC CASSGTNQGTQYF
TRBJ2-5 few NA TRBV19 TGTGCCAGTAGGAACGGTTTGGAGACCCAGTACTTC CASRNGLETQYF
TRBJ2-2 NA TRBD2 TRBV11-2 TGTGCCAGCAGCTTATTTTCGCTAGCGGGACCAGGGGAGCTGTTTTTT CASSLFSLAGPGELFF
TRBJ1-2 many NA TRBV7-2 TGTGCCAGCAGCTTAGTAGGGCCGAATGGCTACACCTTC CASSLVGPNGYTF
TRBJ2-2 few TRBD2 TRBV20-1 TGCAGTGCTAGAGCTCTCCGGGACTATCGATACACCGGGGAGCTGTTTTTT CSARALRDYRYTGELFF
TRBJ1-1 NA NA TRBV20-1 TGCAGTGCTAGAAAGACAGCGCTAGGGACGTCTGAAGCTTTCTTT CSARKTALGTSEAFF